This T cell receptor beta chain was captured by sequencing in a study of blood T cells in healthy people across ages. The CDR3 totals 15 residues. Germline V gives CDR1 SEHNR, CDR2 FQNEAQ (reference sequence). Per sample, extraction of total RNA gave at least 5.5 micrograms in every case. This clonotype was detected a few times. Primed by a sample-barcoded 5' primer and a J-beta primer mix, a second PCR proceeded for 7 to 11 cycles. TCRdb ran MiXCR on the 5' RACE reads and lists one entry per CDR3 protein. There are hundreds of thousands of distinct CDR3 sequences in the sample; more than 20% occur only once, and just under 9.5% lies in the top ten. The sample was also linked to a second study, of T cells of mothers and their children. That source reports: All donors were healthy and Caucasian; they were a few mothers and their six children.

The source material was blood. The V call is TRBV7-9, the J call TRBJ2-5; D may be TRBD2 (5 bases). The J call may be in error: the DNA end matches TRBJ2-1 better. This TCR was sampled from a boy younger than 18 in good health. CDR3 DNA: TGTGCCAGCAGCTTAGACCCCGGGGTGGGCAATGAGCAGTTCTTC. Translation: CASSLDPGVGNEQFF.